Listed here are 21 T cell receptor beta chains from one sample, sequenced in a study of shared clonotypes between healthy human individuals. Generated by immunoSEQ multiplex PCR, the TCRdb table keeps only in-frame clones and is missing some. Of 2 million to 2.5 million clones listed, almost 96% are singletons. The sequencing sample was made of naive CD4+ T cells sorted from blood. Subset here: CD45RA+ positively selected. The receptor source for this set is a man aged 18-30 years in good health.

This chain uses TRBV5-1 with TRBJ1-6; possibly TRBD1 for D (6 bases). The CDR3 has 19 residues. V was shortened by 4 bases and J by 7 bases, with 27 bases between the two germline ends. The germline gives CDR1 SGHRS, CDR2 YFSETQ. The DNA for the CDR3 is TGCGCCAGCAGCGGGGGCCGGGACGGCTGGTCTTCTTTGAATTCACCCCTCCACTTT. It is translated as CASSGGRDGWSSLNSPLHF.

This sequence joins TRBV19 and TRBJ2-7, with 7 bases matching TRBD1. Germline V lookup: CDR1 LNHDA, CDR2 SQIVND (reference sequence). The CDR3 has 15 residues. V dropped 4 bases and J dropped 2; count of bases not matched to a gene: 8. CDR3 in amino acids: CASSTSGQTTYEQYF. The CDR3 DNA reads as TGTGCCAGTAGTACCTCGGGACAGACCACCTACGAGCAGTACTTC.

This sequence joins TRBV7-2 and TRBJ1-5; D uncertain. Germline assignment: CDR1 SGHTA and CDR2 FQGNSA. Trimming shortened V by 1 base and J by 0 bases, and 4 bases separated the two germline ends. This CDR3 is built from 14 residues. In DNA form, the CDR3 reads TGTGCCAGCAGCTTAGGCCTTAGCAATCAGCCCCAGCATTTT. Amino acids: CASSLGLSNQPQHF.

The J gene is TRBJ2-2, the V gene TRBV9, with TRBD1 as a possible D gene (6 bases). The CDR3 contains 13 residues. Germline V CDR1 and CDR2: SGDLS, YYNGEE. Trimming removed 0 bases at V and 7 bases at J, with 7 bases between. The CDR3 DNA is TGTGCCAGCAGCGTAGCCAGGGGCGGGGAGCTGTTTTTT. It is translated as CASSVARGGELFF.

A single count supports this clone. This chain connects TRBV28 to TRBJ1-2; D call uncertain. The ends were cut back, 6 bases at V and 9 bases at J, with 17 bases in the middle. The CDR3 is 13 residues long. The germline V gene encodes CDR1 MDHEN and CDR2 SYDVKM. The CDR3 spells CASRLPGIWSYTF. DNA for the CDR3: TGTGCCAGCAGATTACCCGGGATCTGGAGCTACACCTTC.

This chain joins TRBV10-2 and TRBJ2-5; D uncertain. CDR1 and CDR2 from the germline V gene are WSHSY and SAAADI. The CDR3 runs to 13 residues. V was clipped by 6 bases and J by 6 bases, with 14 bases between them. The DNA of the CDR3 is TGCGCCAGCAGCCCCGACCGGCAACAGACCCAGTACTTC. Its protein product is CASSPDRQQTQYF.

J is TRBJ1-2 and V is TRBV5-1; 8 nucleotides align to TRBD1. The CDR3 length is 14 residues. J lost 8 bases, V lost 0 bases, and 6 bases had no gene match. Germline V gene sequence: CDR1 SGHRS, CDR2 YFSETQ. The CDR3 is CASSLESGQEGYTF. CDR3 nucleotide sequence: TGCGCCAGCAGCTTGGAATCGGGACAGGAAGGCTACACCTTC.

This sequence joins TRBV6-5 and TRBJ1-1; D not certain. Trimming shortened V by 4 bases and J by 5 bases, and 17 bases separated the two germline ends. The CDR3 totals 15 residues. The germline gives CDR1 MNHEY, CDR2 SVGAGI. For the CDR3, the DNA is TGTGCCAGCAGTTCTGGTTTATATTGGAGGACTGAAGCTTTCTTT. The encoded protein is CASSSGLYWRTEAFF.

The V call is TRBV2, the J call TRBJ1-2; TRBD1 agrees at 9 bases. Germline V gene sequence: CDR1 SNHLY, CDR2 FYNNEI. After removal of 2 bases from V and 6 bases from J, the junction contained 4 bases not matched to a gene. The CDR3 sequence is 14 residues long. CDR3 amino acids: CASSEWGQGDGYTF. CDR3 nucleotides: TGTGCCAGCAGTGAATGGGGACAGGGTGATGGCTACACCTTC.

This clone was counted a few times. At the DNA level, this CDR3 is encoded by other sequences in the same sample as well. The chain carries TRBV30 and TRBJ1-5; TRBD1 agrees at 9 bases. The CDR3 is made up of 13 amino acids. Germline V gene lookup returns CDR1 GTSNPN and CDR2 SVGIG (reference sequence). The junction had 4 bases not matched to a gene; V was cut back by 3 bases and J by 7 bases. The CDR3 DNA is TGTGCCTGGAGCGGACAGGGGACACAGCCCCAGCATTTT. This encodes CAWSGQGTQPQHF.

Details on this clone: The junction and the germline gene differ at one end; a read error may be behind it. The chain recombines TRBV7-7 with TRBJ2-3, with D perhaps matching TRBD2 (6 bases). The germline V gene encodes CDR1 SSHAT and CDR2 FNYEAQ (reference sequence). The CDR3 has 14 amino acids. CDR3 in amino acids: CASSLSGVVDTQYF. CDR3 nucleotide sequence: TGTGCTAGCAGCCTTAGCGGAGTGGTAGATACGCAGTATTTT.

The chain joins TRBV5-6 to TRBJ2-2; 8 bases match TRBD1. This CDR3 is built from 15 residues. CDR1 and CDR2 from the germline V gene are SGHDT and YYEEEE. V shed 0 bases and J 6 bases; nucleotides not matched to a gene: 4. The CDR3 is CASSLAAGGSGELFF. The CDR3 DNA follows: TGTGCCAGCAGCTTGGCCGCAGGGGGCTCCGGGGAGCTGTTTTTT. Full variable domain (rest looked up from reference TRBV5-6 and TRBJ2-2): DAGVTQSPTHLIKTRGQQVTLRCSPKSGHDTVSWYQQALGQGPQFIFQYYEEEERQRGNFPDRFSGHQFPNYSSELNVNALLLGDSALYLCASSLAAGGSGELFFGEGSRLTVL.

This clone was picked up one time. The V call is TRBV11-2, the J call TRBJ2-7; 10 bases agree with TRBD1. Germline V gene lookup returns CDR1 SGHAT and CDR2 FQNNGV. This CDR3 comprises 16 residues. V lost 1 base, J lost 3 bases, and 6 bases stayed unmatched. The CDR3 coding sequence is TGTGCCAGCAGCTTAGCAGCGGGACAGGGGTACTACGAGCAGTACTTC. Its protein product is CASSLAAGQGYYEQYF.

The gene calls are TRBV5-1 and TRBJ1-6; D is possibly TRBD1 (6 bases). CDR3 length: 15 amino acids. Trimming removed 4 bases at V and 3 bases at J, with 11 bases between. Germline V gene lookup returns CDR1 SGHRS and CDR2 YFSETQ. The chain's CDR3 is CASSVDSFYNSPLHF. The CDR3 region has the DNA TGCGCCAGCAGCGTGGACAGTTTCTATAATTCACCCCTCCACTTT. The full variable domain, its missing parts supplied by reference TRBV5-1 and TRBJ1-6, is KAGVTQTPRYLIKTRGQQVTLSCSPISGHRSVSWYQQTPGQGLQFLFEYFSETQRNKGNFPGRFSGRQFSNSRSEMNVSTLELGDSALYLCASSVDSFYNSPLHFGNGTRLTVT.

This clone was found once. V and J are TRBV5-1 and TRBJ1-1; the D is unclear. Deletions cut 0 bases from V and 4 bases from J, with 7 bases between. Looked up from germline, CDR1 is SGHRS and CDR2 is YFSETQ. The CDR3 sequence is 13 residues long. The CDR3 loop is CASSLGRLTEAFF. CDR3 DNA sequence: TGCGCCAGCAGCTTGGGCAGGCTCACTGAAGCTTTCTTT.

The chain links TRBV4-1 to TRBJ2-5; 14 nucleotides match TRBD2. Trimming cost V 2 bases and J 2 bases; bases outside gene matches: 1. This CDR3 contains 16 residues. Germline lookup yields CDR1 MGHRA and CDR2 YSYEKL. For the CDR3, the DNA is TGCGCCAGCAGCCAACGGACTAGCGGGGGGCAAGAGACCCAGTACTTC. Amino acids: CASSQRTSGGQETQYF.

The chain employs TRBV19 and TRBJ2-5, with 9 bases lining up with TRBD1. CDR3 length equals 15 residues. CDR1 LNHDA and CDR2 SQIVND come from the germline V gene (reference sequence). With 1 base clipped from V and 4 bases from J, the junction kept 4 bases outside the gene matches. The CDR3 reads CASSIGQGVGETQYF. DNA of the CDR3: TGTGCCAGTAGTATAGGACAGGGGGTGGGAGAGACCCAGTACTTC.

The chain links TRBV11-2 to TRBJ2-7, with TRBD1 matching over 9 bases. V was clipped by 5 bases and J by 2 bases; unmatched bases: 7. CDR3 length equals 15 residues. CDR1 is SGHAT and CDR2 is FQNNGV in the germline V gene. The CDR3 sequence: CASSPRTGDPYEQYF. The CDR3 DNA is TGTGCCAGCAGCCCTCGGACAGGGGACCCCTACGAGCAGTACTTC.

The V call is TRBV2, the J call TRBJ2-1; 8 bases are shared with TRBD2. V shed 7 bases and J 4 bases; nucleotides not matched to a gene: 9. Per germline, CDR1 SNHLY and CDR2 FYNNEI. This CDR3 is built from 15 residues. The DNA for the CDR3 is TGTGCCAGCATGTCTAACCGGGGGGGATACAATGAGCAGTTCTTC. Translating gives CASMSNRGGYNEQFF.

The chain joins TRBV6-6 to TRBJ2-5, with 7 bases aligning to TRBD1. CDR3 length: 14 residues. The V segment lost 2 bases and the J segment 5 bases; nucleotides outside the gene matches: 5. CDR1 is MNHNY, CDR2 SVGAGI, per germline (reference sequence). The CDR3 protein is CASSYLRGPETQYF. The CDR3 bases are TGTGCCAGCAGTTACCTTAGGGGGCCGGAGACCCAGTACTTC.

This clone was detected only once. The V gene is TRBV7-9, the J gene TRBJ2-5, with 11 bases lining up with TRBD1. The CDR3 runs 16 residues. Germline CDR1 and CDR2: SEHNR and FQNEAQ (reference sequence). J was trimmed by 4 bases and V by 2 bases; bases with no gene match: 6. The CDR3 reads CASSLLPGQGGETQYF. CDR3 sequence (DNA): TGTGCCAGCAGCTTATTGCCGGGACAGGGGGGAGAGACCCAGTACTTC.